This T cell receptor (beta chain) stems from a study of beta chain features in type 1 diabetes. Every sorted population was more than 95% pure. Expressed TCRB transcripts were sequenced because the entire RNA isolate underwent reverse transcription. Data came from immunoSEQ multiplex PCR; TCRdb stores just in-frame clones and leaves some out. In the table there are about 330,000 clones, 11% of which are singletons. Trimming cost V 1 base and J 8 bases, with 10 bases left between them. Germline assignment: CDR1 SGDLS and CDR2 YYNGEE. This CDR3 has 13 amino acids. Overall study findings and caveats: TCRB repertoires of naive, central memory and Treg cells appeared more similar among patients than among healthy donors.

This clone was seen more than once but under ten times. What it binds is unknown. The TCR was taken from a woman in her twenties or thirties in good health. V is TRBV9 and J is TRBJ2-1; possible D gene TRBD2, 5 bases. Sequencing was carried out using naive CD4+ T cells from blood. CDR3 region: CASSVPPGYEQFF. In DNA form, the CDR3 reads TGTGCCAGCAGCGTACCCCCGGGGTATGAGCAGTTCTTC.